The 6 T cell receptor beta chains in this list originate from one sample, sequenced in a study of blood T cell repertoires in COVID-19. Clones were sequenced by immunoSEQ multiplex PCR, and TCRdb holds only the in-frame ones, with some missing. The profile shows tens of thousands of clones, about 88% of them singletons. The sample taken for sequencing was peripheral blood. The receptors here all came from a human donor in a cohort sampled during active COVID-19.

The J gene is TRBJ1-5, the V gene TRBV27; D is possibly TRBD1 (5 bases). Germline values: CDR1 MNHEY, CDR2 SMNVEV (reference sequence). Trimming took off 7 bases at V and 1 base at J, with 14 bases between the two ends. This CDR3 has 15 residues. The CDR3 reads CASKVGGLSNQPQHF. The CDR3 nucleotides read TGTGCCAGCAAAGTCGGGGGTTTGAGCAATCAGCCCCAGCATTTT.

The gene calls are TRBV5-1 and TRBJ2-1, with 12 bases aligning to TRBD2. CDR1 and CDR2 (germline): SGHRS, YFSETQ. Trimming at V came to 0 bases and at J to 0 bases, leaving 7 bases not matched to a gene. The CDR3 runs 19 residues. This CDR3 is CASSLVGLAGTSSYNEQFF. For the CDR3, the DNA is TGCGCCAGCAGCTTGGTTGGACTAGCGGGAACGAGCTCCTACAATGAGCAGTTCTTC.

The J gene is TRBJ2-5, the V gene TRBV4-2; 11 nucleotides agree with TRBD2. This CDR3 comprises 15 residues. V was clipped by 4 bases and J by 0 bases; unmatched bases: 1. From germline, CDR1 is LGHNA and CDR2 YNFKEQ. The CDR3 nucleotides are TGTGCCAGCAGCCCACTAGCGGGAGACCAAGAGACCCAGTACTTC. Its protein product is CASSPLAGDQETQYF.

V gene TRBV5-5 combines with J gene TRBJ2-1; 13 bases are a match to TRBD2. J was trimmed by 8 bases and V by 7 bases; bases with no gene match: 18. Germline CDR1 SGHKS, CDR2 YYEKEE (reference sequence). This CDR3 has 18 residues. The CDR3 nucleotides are TGTGCCAGCGGCATGGCAACTAGCGGGAGGGCCGACGCGGATGAGCAGTTCTTC. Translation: CASGMATSGRADADEQFF.

CDR3 in amino acids: CASSYGQGIEQYF. The CDR3 DNA reads TGCGCCAGCAGCTACGGACAGGGTATCGAGCAGTACTTC. The gene calls are TRBV5-1 and TRBJ2-7; TRBD1 matches at 8 bases. The germline V gene encodes CDR1 SGHRS and CDR2 YFSETQ. The CDR3 length is 13 residues. With V trimmed by 3 bases and J by 6 bases, 5 bases remained unmatched.

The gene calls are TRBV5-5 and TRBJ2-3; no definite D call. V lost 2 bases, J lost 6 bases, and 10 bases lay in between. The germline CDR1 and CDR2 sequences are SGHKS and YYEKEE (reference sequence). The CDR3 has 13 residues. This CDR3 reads CASSFADSDTQYF. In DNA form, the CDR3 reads TGTGCCAGCAGCTTCGCCGACTCTGATACGCAGTATTTT.